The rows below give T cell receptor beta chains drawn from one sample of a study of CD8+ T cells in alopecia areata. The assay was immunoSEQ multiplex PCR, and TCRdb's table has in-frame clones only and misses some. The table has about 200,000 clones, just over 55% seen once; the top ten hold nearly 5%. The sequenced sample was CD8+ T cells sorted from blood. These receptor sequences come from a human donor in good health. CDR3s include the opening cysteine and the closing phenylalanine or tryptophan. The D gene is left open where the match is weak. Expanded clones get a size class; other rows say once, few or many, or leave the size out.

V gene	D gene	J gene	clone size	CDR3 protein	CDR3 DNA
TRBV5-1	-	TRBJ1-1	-	CASSLARVENTEAFF	TGCGCCAGCAGCTTGGCTCGGGTTGAGAACACTGAAGCTTTCTTT
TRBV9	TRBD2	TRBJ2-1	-	CASSAYSSGSYNEQFF	TGTGCCAGCAGCGCTTACTCTAGCGGTTCCTACAATGAGCAGTTCTTC
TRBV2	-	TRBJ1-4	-	CASSVQGGNEKLFF	TGTGCCAGCAGTGTTCAGGGAGGGAATGAAAAACTGTTTTTT
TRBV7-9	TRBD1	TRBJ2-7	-	CASSASGGSEQYF	TGTGCCAGCAGCGCATCAGGGGGCTCCGAGCAGTACTTC
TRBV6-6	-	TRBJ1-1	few	CASSHREFMNTEAFF	TGTGCCAGCAGTCACAGGGAATTTATGAACACTGAAGCTTTCTTT
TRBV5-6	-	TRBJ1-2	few	CASSAAEQPAGYGYTF	TGTGCCAGCAGCGCCGCTGAACAGCCTGCCGGGTATGGCTACACCTTC
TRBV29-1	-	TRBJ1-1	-	CSVEGGQNTEAFF	TGCAGCGTTGAAGGGGGACAGAACACTGAAGCTTTCTTT
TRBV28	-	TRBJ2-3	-	CASSLTGAGTDTQYF	TGTGCCAGCAGTTTGACCGGGGCCGGCACAGATACGCAGTATTTT
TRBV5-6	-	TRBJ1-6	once	CASSLGGESPLHF	TGTGCCAGCAGCTTGGGAGGGGAGTCACCCCTCCACTTT
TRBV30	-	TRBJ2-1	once	CAGTALQEHKEQFF	TGTGCCGGTACGGCTCTACAGGAACACAAGGAGCAGTTCTTC
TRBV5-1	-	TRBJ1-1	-	CASSFGEGTEAFF	TGCGCCAGCAGCTTCGGGGAGGGGACTGAAGCTTTCTTT
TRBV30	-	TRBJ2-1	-	CAWTPGGPGNEQFF	TGTGCCTGGACCCCCGGGGGTCCTGGCAATGAGCAGTTCTTC
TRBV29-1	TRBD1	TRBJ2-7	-	CSVPGTGTSYEQYF	TGCAGCGTTCCCGGGACAGGGACGTCCTACGAGCAGTACTTC
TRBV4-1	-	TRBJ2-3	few	CASSQDSPIDTQYF	TGCGCCAGCAGCCAAGATTCCCCTATCGATACGCAGTATTTT
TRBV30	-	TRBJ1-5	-	CAWSGKNLNNQPQHF	TGTGCCTGGAGTGGAAAGAACTTAAACAATCAGCCCCAGCATTTT
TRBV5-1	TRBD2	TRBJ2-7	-	CASSLGTSAYEQYF	TGCGCCAGCAGCTTGGGGACTAGCGCCTACGAGCAGTACTTC
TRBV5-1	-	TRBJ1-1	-	CASSLNPAVTEAFF	TGCGCCAGCAGCTTGAATCCCGCAGTAACTGAAGCTTTCTTT
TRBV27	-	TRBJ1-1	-	CASSLNSGTEAFF	TGTGCCAGCAGTCTCAACAGTGGGACTGAAGCTTTCTTT
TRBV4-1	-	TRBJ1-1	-	CASSPGDIQYTEAFF	TGCGCCAGCAGCCCAGGGGACATCCAATACACTGAAGCTTTCTTT
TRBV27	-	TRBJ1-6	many	CASSPGQGTYNSPLHF	TGTGCCAGCAGTCCGGGGCAGGGGACCTATAATTCACCCCTCCACTTT
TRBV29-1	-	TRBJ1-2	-	CSGRKGNYGYTF	TGCAGCGGACGAAAAGGAAACTATGGCTACACCTTC
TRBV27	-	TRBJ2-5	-	CASHGRGREQETQYF	TGTGCCAGCCATGGCAGGGGTCGGGAACAAGAGACCCAGTACTTC
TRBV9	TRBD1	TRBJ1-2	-	CASSAQRQGAIGYTF	TGTGCCAGCAGCGCCCAAAGACAGGGGGCGATTGGCTACACCTTC
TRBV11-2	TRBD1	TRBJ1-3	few	CASSPDRGNGNTIYF	TGTGCCAGCAGTCCGGACAGGGGGAATGGAAACACCATATATTTT
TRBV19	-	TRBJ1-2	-	CASKWRGRYDYGYTF	TGTGCCAGTAAGTGGAGGGGAAGATATGACTATGGCTACACCTTC
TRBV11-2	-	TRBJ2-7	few	CASSRTASDEQYF	TGTGCCAGCAGCCGGACAGCTTCCGACGAGCAGTACTTC
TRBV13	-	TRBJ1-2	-	CASSLGQGQKGYTF	TGTGCCAGCAGCTTAGGACAGGGCCAAAAAGGCTACACCTTC
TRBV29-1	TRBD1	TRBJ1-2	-	CSVRTGDSYGYTF	TGCAGCGTCCGAACAGGGGACAGCTATGGCTACACCTTC
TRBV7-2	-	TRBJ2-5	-	CASSLVGVETQYF	TGTGCCAGCAGCTTAGTAGGGGTAGAGACCCAGTACTTC
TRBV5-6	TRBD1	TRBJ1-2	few	CASSPWTGHGYTF	TGTGCCAGCAGCCCATGGACAGGGCATGGCTACACCTTC